The clone carrying this T cell receptor beta chain came up a few times. The sample is drawn from a study of blood T cell repertoires in COVID-19. Turning to the study itself: Material from acute and convalescent COVID-19 was sourced from the United States, Italy and Spain.

In the source study's methods: Counts of nucleated cells, estimated from reference gene primer amplification, were obtained. The assay was immunoSEQ multiplex PCR, and TCRdb's table has in-frame clones only and misses some. The V and J calls and clone size were taken over from that table, and D and trimming were inferred from the DNA. The sample holds hundreds of thousands of clones; about 90% are singletons and the top ten take more than 1%. Cohort assignment relied on participant-reported clinical history. Germline V CDR1 and CDR2: SGHAT, FQNNGV. V lost 5 bases and J lost 5; bases outside the gene matches: 13. This CDR3 region has 17 residues.

The receptor was derived from a woman in her twenties or thirties who had recovered from COVID-19. Sequencing was done on a sample of PBMCs or T cells enriched from blood (not recorded which). This sequence joins TRBV11-2 and TRBJ2-1, with 9 bases fitting TRBD1. The CDR3, as DNA: TGTGCCAGCAGCCCCCTGACAGGGGGTCTTCACAACAATGAGCAGTTCTTC. This sequence encodes CASSPLTGGLHNNEQFF. Full variable domain (outside the CDR3, taken from reference TRBV11-2 and TRBJ2-1): EAGVAQSPRYKIIEKRQSVAFWCNPISGHATLYWYQQILGQGPKLLIQFQNNGVVDDSQLPKDRFSAERLKGVDSTLKIQPAKLEDSAVYLCASSPLTGGLHNNEQFFGPGTRLTVL.